The sequence of this T cell receptor (beta chain) was determined in a study of blood T cells in healthy people across ages. Next came a second PCR, run for roughly 7 to 12 cycles, which used a sample-barcoded 5' primer along with a J-beta primer mix. With 12 random nucleotides, a template-switch adaptor tagged each individual cDNA molecule. Using its own MiXCR run on the 5' RACE reads, TCRdb lists one record per CDR3 protein. The sample gives about 1 million distinct CDR3 sequences, 45% of which show up once; approximately 20% is in the top ten. Points on this clonotype: Its antigen is not identified.

The CDR3 is 15 amino acids. V was pared by 3 bases and J by 6 bases, with 10 bases of the junction left unmatched. CDR1 is MNHEY, CDR2 SMNVEV, per germline (reference sequence). Study-level results: Long-lived donors had more naive CD4+ cells and higher diversity than aged donors.

This sequence was found in a woman aged 55-75 years in good health. The V gene is TRBV27, the J gene TRBJ2-7; 8 nucleotides line up with TRBD1. The sequenced sample consisted of blood. CDR3 sequence reads: CASSFGRTGRGEQYF. The CDR3 nucleotides read TGTGCCAGCAGTTTTGGTCGGACAGGGCGAGGCGAGCAGTACTTC.